What follows describes a single TCR beta chain. Per the germline V gene, CDR1 is DFQATT and CDR2 is SNEGSKA (reference sequence). Trimming cost V 3 bases and J 0 bases; bases outside gene matches: 9. The CDR3 is 16 residues long. In the source study's methods: It was from reference gene primer amplification that nucleated cell counts were estimated. This table comes from immunoSEQ multiplex PCR, and its TCRdb copy is limited to in-frame clones, with some not included. V, J and clone size reflect that table, while D and trimming were determined from the DNA. This table has around 290,000 clones, more than 70% appearing once. This sample is drawn from a study of blood T cell repertoires in COVID-19. For the study at large: Acute and convalescent COVID-19 specimens originated in the United States, Italy and Spain.

This sequence originates from a woman aged 45-59 years who had recovered from COVID-19. The specimen sequenced was peripheral blood. V gene TRBV20-1 combines with J gene TRBJ2-7; 9 bases are shared with TRBD2. The CDR3 protein is CSASASGIAYSYEQYF. The CDR3 nucleotides read TGCAGTGCTAGTGCTAGCGGGATTGCGTACTCCTACGAGCAGTACTTC.